These T cell receptor beta chains were read from a single sample in a study of graft-versus-host responses after intestinal transplantation. Clones were read by immunoSEQ multiplex PCR, and TCRdb kept only the in-frame ones, dropping some. The sample contains under 150,000 clones, about nine tenths of which appear only once. What these receptors recognize is not known. Source: unstimulated CD4+ T cells sorted from spleen or lymph node cells, taken before intestinal transplant. These receptors were obtained from a human donor who received an intestinal transplant. The CDR3 runs from the conserved cysteine through the conserved F or W. D genes are given only for firm matches. A clone size is listed for some rows: how often the clone was seen (once, few, many), or a class if it is expanded.

v_gene	abundance	j_gene	d_gene	CDR3nt	CDR3aa
TRBV6-5	once	TRBJ1-2	.	TGTGCCAGCAGTGAAGCGGTACAGCATGGCTACACCTTC	CASSEAVQHGYTF
TRBV10-3	.	TRBJ1-1	.	TGTGCCATCAGTGATGGCCCGGGACAAACTGAAGCTTTCTTT	CAISDGPGQTEAFF
TRBV19	.	TRBJ2-2	.	TGTGCCAGTCTTGGCAGGGGAAGGGACACCGGGGAGCTGTTTTTT	CASLGRGRDTGELFF
TRBV5-6	.	TRBJ2-6	.	TGTGCCAGCAGCTTCCGTGTGAGTATTGGGGCCAACGTCCTGACTTTC	CASSFRVSIGANVLTF
TRBV19	.	TRBJ1-1	.	TGTGCCAGTGCCGAGGGCGGATTAATGGCTTTCTTT	CASAEGGLMAFF
TRBV28	.	TRBJ2-7	.	TGTGCCAGCAGTCTCCAATACTACGAGCAGTACTTC	CASSLQYYEQYF
TRBV7-3	.	TRBJ2-7	.	TGTGCCAGCAGCCCCCGGGGGCGGGAGTGGTACGAGCAGTACTTC	CASSPRGREWYEQYF
TRBV5-5	.	TRBJ2-3	TRBD2	TGTGCCAGCAGCGCAACTAGCGGAGACTCAGATACGCAGTATTTT	CASSATSGDSDTQYF
TRBV5-1	.	TRBJ2-3	.	TGCGCCAGCAGCCAGCAGGGAAAAGATACGCAGTATTTT	CASSQQGKDTQYF
TRBV19	once	TRBJ1-4	TRBD1	TGTGCCAGTAGTATCGGGACAGGCTCGCTTGGGAGTAATGAAAAACTGTTTTTT	CASSIGTGSLGSNEKLFF
TRBV29-1	.	TRBJ2-1	TRBD2	TGCAGCGTTGATCTTAGCGGGGCCTCCTACAATGAGCAGTTCTTC	CSVDLSGASYNEQFF
TRBV10-3	.	TRBJ1-5	TRBD1	TGTGCCATCAGTGAGCTATGGACAGGGCCGAGAATGGATCAGCCCCAGCATTTT	CAISELWTGPRMDQPQHF
TRBV5-6	.	TRBJ2-3	TRBD1	TGTGCCAGCAGCCGGCAGGGGGCAAGCACAGATACGCAGTATTTT	CASSRQGASTDTQYF
TRBV2	.	TRBJ2-5	TRBD2	TGTGCCAGCAGTGCCCCGGGAGCGGGGAAAGAGACCCAGTACTTC	CASSAPGAGKETQYF